One sample yielded the 3 T cell receptor beta chains listed below, sequenced in a study of cytomegalovirus exposure and HLA in healthy donors. It was with 60 Vbeta and 13 Jbeta primers that the PCR ran. TCRdb's table, derived via immunoSEQ multiplex PCR, lists solely in-frame clones and lacks some. The sample has approximately 260,000 clones; 84% are singletons. The sample was PBMCs. These receptors were taken from a middle-aged woman in good health and CMV-seropositive.

This clone came up once. The chain carries TRBV6-6 and TRBJ1-5; D gene unclear. Germline CDR1 reads MNHNY; CDR2 reads SVGAGI (reference sequence). Deletions cut 3 bases from V and 5 bases from J, with 8 bases between. The CDR3 length is 13 residues. The CDR3 reads CASSYSGDQPQHF. The CDR3 DNA is TGTGCCAGCAGTTATTCCGGGGATCAGCCCCAGCATTTT.

In this sample, this clone turned up a few times. The rearrangement uses TRBV5-6 and TRBJ1-2; D is unclear. CDR1 is SGHDT and CDR2 is YYEEEE in the germline V gene. Trimming shortened V by 4 bases and J by 3 bases, and 13 bases separated the two germline ends. This CDR3 contains 14 residues. CDR3 region: CASSPQRTYYGYTF. In nucleotides, the CDR3 is TGTGCCAGCAGCCCCCAACGTACATACTATGGCTACACCTTC.

The chain links TRBV29-1 to TRBJ2-3; 8 bases line up with TRBD2. The CDR3 is 13 residues long. Trimming removed 7 bases from V and 0 bases from J; junction bases left unmatched: 3. CDR1 SQVTM and CDR2 ANQGSEA come from the germline V gene. The CDR3 region is CSGASGSTDTQYF. The CDR3 coding sequence is TGCAGCGGCGCTAGCGGGAGCACAGATACGCAGTATTTT.